This TCR beta chain originates from a study of OX40 agonist ivuxolimab in advanced cancers. Study outcomes and limitations: Expanded peripheral T cell antigen specificity was not determined. Mean expanded clone counts were higher in CD8+ than CD4+ T cells.

Sequenced by immunoSEQ multiplex PCR; TCRdb stores in-frame clones only, minus some. The sample holds 77,000 or so clones, about 92% seen once. As regards this clone: Its antigen is not known.

This CDR3 region has 14 residues. Germline lookup yields CDR1 KGHSH and CDR2 LQKENI. With 1 base clipped from V and 5 bases from J, the junction kept 4 bases outside the gene matches. The rearrangement joins TRBV18 to TRBJ2-7; the match to TRBD1 covers 8 bases. Sample: CD4+ or CD8+ T cells sorted from blood, taken in a trial of the OX40 agonist ivuxolimab. The clonotype was recovered from an adult with an advanced solid tumor such as melanoma, head and neck, liver or kidney cancer. The CDR3 loop is CASSPLRGQNEQYF. The CDR3 nucleotides read TGTGCCAGCTCACCACTCAGGGGGCAGAACGAGCAGTACTTC.